Below, 7 T cell receptor beta chains from the same sample are listed, as sequenced in a study of post-analysis software for immune sequencing data. Study results and caveats: When patients were compared with controls, four or five TRBV segments were more frequent, TRBV5-6, TRBV5-1 and TRBV20-1 among them.

The antigens for these receptors are not known. Prepared libraries of TCR beta cDNA carried unique molecular identifiers. MiXCR was run by TCRdb on the PCR reads, yielding one entry per CDR3 protein. The data contain about half a million distinct CDR3 sequences, roughly 45% of them seen just once; the ten biggest clones take up about 12%. The sample consisted of blood. These TCRs come from a girl under 18 with multiple sclerosis.

This clonotype came up once. This chain uses TRBV29-1 with TRBJ1-6, with unresolved D. Germline CDR1 SQVTM, CDR2 ANQGSEA. V was trimmed by 4 bases and J by 7 bases, leaving 8 bases between them. This CDR3 has 12 residues. The CDR3 DNA is TGCAGCGTTGGGGCACCGAATTCACCCCTCCACTTT. Protein sequence: CSVGAPNSPLHF.

V usage is TRBV12-3 or TRBV12-4 and J usage is TRBJ2-3; D unresolved. CDR3 length: 13 residues. Trimming took 6 bases from V and 6 from J, leaving 13 bases between them. For the CDR3, the DNA is TGTGCCAGCAGATCGGCCTCGGTGGATACGCAGTATTTT. Translation gives CASRSASVDTQYF.

This chain links TRBV20-1 with TRBJ2-1; 13 bases are a match to TRBD2. Germline CDR1 and CDR2: DFQATT and SNEGSKA (reference sequence). J was trimmed by 0 bases and V by 5 bases; bases with no gene match: 10. The CDR3 consists of 18 residues. Here the CDR3 reads CSAGGGLAGSSSYNEQFF. CDR3 in DNA: TGCAGTGCTGGGGGGGGACTAGCGGGGTCGAGCTCCTACAATGAGCAGTTCTTC.

The rearrangement joins TRBV4-1 to TRBJ2-1; D perhaps matches TRBD2 (6 bases). Germline CDR1 reads MGHRA; CDR2 reads YSYEKL. The CDR3 extends over 16 amino acids. Trimming left V 1 base short and J 3 bases short, with 13 bases between. The DNA of the CDR3 is TGCGCCAGCAGCCAAGCGAATCGGGAGATCTACAATGAGCAGTTCTTC. It is translated as CASSQANREIYNEQFF.

V usage is TRBV29-1 and J usage is TRBJ2-7; the D gene could be TRBD1 or TRBD2 (5 bases each). Germline V lookup: CDR1 SQVTM, CDR2 ANQGSEA. The V and J ends lost 6 bases and 0 bases respectively, with 12 bases between them. The CDR3 is 13 residues long. This CDR3 is CSVDGGTSYEQYF. In nucleotides, the CDR3 is TGCAGCGTAGACGGTGGGACCTCCTACGAGCAGTACTTC.

The chain uses TRBV5-1 and TRBJ1-4; 8 nucleotides match TRBD1. The ends lost 0 bases at V and 5 bases at J; junction bases unmatched: 6. Germline V gene data show CDR1 as SGHRS and CDR2 as YFSETQ. The CDR3 totals 16 residues. CDR3 bases: TGCGCCAGCAGCTTGGCCCCACAGGGGGAGAATGAAAAACTGTTTTTT. Its translation: CASSLAPQGENEKLFF.

This clonotype showed up just a few times. The chain joins TRBV27 to TRBJ2-4; TRBD1 aligns across 11 bases. The trim removed 5 bases at V and 6 bases at J, leaving 6 bases unmatched. Germline loops: CDR1 MNHEY, CDR2 SMNVEV (reference sequence). The CDR3 extends over 15 amino acids. In DNA, the CDR3 is TGTGCCAGCAGTCTCCGGACAGGGGGCGGAAACATTCAGTACTTC. Translation: CASSLRTGGGNIQYF.